This T cell receptor (beta chain) derives from a study of tumor-infiltrating lymphocytes in primary liver carcinoma. Turning to the study itself: Sample yields, roughly 3.5 to 7.13 million productive TCRbeta reads, were similar across the tissue types. Notes on the study in general: Overlap between tumor regions exceeded overlap of tumor with adjacent tissue or blood.

Investigators took RNA and DNA out together from approximately 22-30 mg of unsorted bulk tissue. Concerning this clonotype itself: Its antigen is not identified.

TCR beta cDNA was made from 400 to 500 ng total RNA with a constant-region primer. ARM-PCR was slightly modified, and three nested multiplex PCR rounds with it gave rise to the TCR beta libraries. Both of the initial two PCR rounds ran for about 11 cycles and employed TRBV1-TRBV30 forward primers alongside a C-beta reverse primer. In TCRdb, the multiplex PCR reads were re-called with MiXCR into one record per CDR3 protein. This table has approximately 110,000 distinct CDR3 sequences, roughly three fifths appearing once. The ends lost 2 bases at V and 3 bases at J; junction bases unmatched: 5. Germline-derived CDR1 and CDR2 are DFQATT and SNEGSKA (reference sequence). The CDR3 totals 15 residues.

This receptor was identified in a woman aged 60-70 years with primary liver carcinoma and hepatitis B virus infection. Sequencing was done on a sample of liver tumor tissue from sampling region 3. Described subset: tumor region T3, left-lateral pole. This chain joins TRBV20-1 and TRBJ2-1, with 9 bases fitting TRBD1. The CDR3 coding sequence is TGCAGTGCTAGAAAAACAGGGGGCTTCTACAATGAGCAGTTCTTC. Amino acid sequence: CSARKTGGFYNEQFF.